The rows below give T cell receptor beta chains drawn from one sample of a study of beta chain features in type 1 diabetes. This table comes from immunoSEQ multiplex PCR, and its TCRdb copy is limited to in-frame clones, with some not included. Seen here are just over 600,000 clones, 15% to 18% observed once, and the top ten hold about 0.097%. Input material: naive CD4+ T cells from blood. These receptors were obtained from a man between 18 and 35 years old in good health. The CDR3 runs from the conserved cysteine through the conserved F or W. The D gene is left open where the match is weak. The size field is filled for only some rows; it gives once, few, many or a size class.

J gene	D gene	V gene	clone size	CDR3 protein	CDR3 DNA
TRBJ2-6	TRBD2	TRBV30	NA	CAWSGGSGANVLTF	TGTGCCTGGAGCGGGGGGTCTGGGGCCAACGTCCTGACTTTC
TRBJ2-6	NA	TRBV11-2	few	CASRQGRGIGVRGANVLTF	TGTGCCAGCAGGCAGGGGCGGGGAATAGGGGTCCGTGGGGCCAACGTCCTGACTTTC
TRBJ1-5	NA	TRBV6-6	NA	CASNNGGVGMNQPQHF	TGTGCCAGCAACAACGGCGGGGTTGGGATGAATCAGCCCCAGCATTTT
TRBJ2-1	TRBD2	TRBV6-5	few	CASSYSIAGGDNEQFF	TGTGCCAGCAGTTACTCCATAGCGGGGGGGGACAATGAGCAGTTCTTC
TRBJ2-2	TRBD2	TRBV28	once	CASSLAGLAGREVGGELFF	TGCGCCAGCAGTTTGGCGGGACTAGCGGGACGTGAGGTTGGCGGGGAGCTGTTTTTT
TRBJ1-1	NA	TRBV19	NA	CASDDRRMNTEAFF	TGTGCCAGTGATGACAGGCGGATGAACACTGAAGCTTTCTTT
TRBJ2-7	NA	TRBV6-5	NA	CASSYSGAGSSYF	TGTGCCAGCAGTTATAGCGGCGCAGGGTCGTCCTACTTC
TRBJ1-2	TRBD1	TRBV4-1	NA	CASRLLGTESYGYTF	TGCGCCAGCAGACTCCTCGGGACAGAGTCCTATGGCTACACCTTC
TRBJ1-5	TRBD1	TRBV9	few	CASSVGQGPNQPQHF	TGTGCCAGCAGCGTTGGACAGGGGCCCAATCAGCCCCAGCATTTT
TRBJ1-2	NA	TRBV7-9	NA	CASSSTGPYGYTF	TGTGCCAGCAGCTCTACAGGGCCCTATGGCTACACCTTC
TRBJ2-1	TRBD2	TRBV9	NA	CASSGGLAGGYNEQFF	TGTGCCAGCAGCGGCGGACTAGCGGGAGGGTACAATGAGCAGTTCTTC
TRBJ2-1	NA	TRBV5-4	NA	CASSLGGSGYNEQFF	TGTGCCAGCAGCTTGGGCGGGTCCGGCTACAATGAGCAGTTCTTC
TRBJ2-3	TRBD1	TRBV9	few	CASRRDRGTDTQYF	TGTGCCAGCAGGCGGGACAGGGGCACAGATACGCAGTATTTT